The 3 T cell receptor beta chains below come from one sample, sequenced in a study of T cells after yellow fever vaccination. TCRdb re-called the 5' RACE reads with MiXCR, one entry per CDR3 protein. The table has fewer than 450,000 distinct CDR3 sequences, approximately 3.9% seen once; the top ten hold roughly a quarter. This specimen was PBMCs, taken 5 days after the yellow fever booster vaccination. Source of these receptors: a man between 18 and 29 years old who received the YFV17D yellow fever vaccine.

This chain joins TRBV7-3 and TRBJ2-1, with TRBD2 matching over 12 bases. The CDR3 length is 20 residues. The germline gives CDR1 SGHTA, CDR2 FQGTGA. The ends lost 5 bases at V and 3 bases at J; junction bases unmatched: 17. In DNA form, the CDR3 reads TGTGCCAGCAGCCTAAGGTCTAGCGGGGGGGTAAGCGGTAGCTACAATGAGCAGTTCTTC. Translation gives CASSLRSSGGVSGSYNEQFF.

This clonotype was seen only a few times. This chain links TRBV30 with TRBJ2-2, with TRBD2 matching over 9 bases. The CDR3 sequence is 16 residues long. CDR1 is GTSNPN, CDR2 SVGIG, per germline (reference sequence). Trimming took 6 bases from V and 4 from J; bases not matched to a gene: 12. In DNA form, the CDR3 reads TGTGCCTGCGACCGGGCGGGGGGGCCCGGCACCGGGGAGCTGTTTTTT. Translated: CACDRAGGPGTGELFF. The full variable domain, with the rest looked up from reference TRBV30 and TRBJ2-2, is SQTIHQWPATLVQPVGSPLSLECTVEGTSNPNLYWYRQAAGRGLQLLFYSVGIGQISSEVPQNLSASRPQDRQFILSSKKLLLSDSGFYLCACDRAGGPGTGELFFGEGSRLTVL.

This clonotype was counted a few times. This chain connects TRBV5-1 to TRBJ2-3; 7 bases line up with TRBD2. Germline-derived CDR1 and CDR2 are SGHRS and YFSETQ. With 4 bases clipped from V and 3 bases from J, the junction kept 8 bases outside the gene matches. CDR3 length equals 15 residues. CDR3 coding DNA: TGCGCCAGCAGCACCCGGGACGGGAGGACAGATACGCAGTATTTT. Its protein product is CASSTRDGRTDTQYF.